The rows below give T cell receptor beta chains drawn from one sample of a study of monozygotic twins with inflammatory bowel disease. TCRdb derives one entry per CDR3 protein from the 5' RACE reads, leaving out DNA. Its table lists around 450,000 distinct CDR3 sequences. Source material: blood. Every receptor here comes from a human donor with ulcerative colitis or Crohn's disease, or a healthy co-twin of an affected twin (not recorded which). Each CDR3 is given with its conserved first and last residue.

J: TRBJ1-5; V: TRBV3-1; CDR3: CASSQSQKGGQPQHF
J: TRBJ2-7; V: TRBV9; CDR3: CASSFGGGYEQYF
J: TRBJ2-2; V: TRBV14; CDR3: CASSQVTGELFF
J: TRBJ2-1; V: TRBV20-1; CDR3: CSALDREGGGSSEQFF
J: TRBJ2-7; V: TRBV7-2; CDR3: CASSLARDREYEQYF
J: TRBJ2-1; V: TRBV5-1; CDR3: CASSLISGSSYNEQFF
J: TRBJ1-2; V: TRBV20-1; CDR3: CSARGPGQGLYGYTF
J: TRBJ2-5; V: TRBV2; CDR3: CASSENRAGQGTQYF
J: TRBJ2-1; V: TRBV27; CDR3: CASSLDRAGALGSYNEQFF
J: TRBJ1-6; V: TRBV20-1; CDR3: CSARDKGQDNSPLHF
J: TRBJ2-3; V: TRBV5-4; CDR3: CASSPSGGAGTDTQYF
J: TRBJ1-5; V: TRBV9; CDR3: CASSVGASDSQPQHF
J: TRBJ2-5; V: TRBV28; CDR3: CASGSGQGLAQYF
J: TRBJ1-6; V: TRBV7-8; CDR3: CASSLEAGVYNSPLHF
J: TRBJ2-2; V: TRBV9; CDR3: CASSVLQGAGELFF
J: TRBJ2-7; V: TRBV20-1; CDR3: CSARPGTYEQYF
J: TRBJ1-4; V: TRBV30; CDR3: CAWSGGTASEKLFF
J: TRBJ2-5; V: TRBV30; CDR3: CAVGGGTLRETQYF
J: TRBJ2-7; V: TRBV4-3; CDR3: CASSQERLAGVLPTYEQYF
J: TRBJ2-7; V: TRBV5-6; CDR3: CASSREGLNYEQYF
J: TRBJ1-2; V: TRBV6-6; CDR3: CASSSKRGAYGYIF
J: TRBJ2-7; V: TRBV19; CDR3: CASQGTGMVYEQYF
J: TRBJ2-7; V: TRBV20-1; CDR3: CSARDQYSQGRAYEQYF
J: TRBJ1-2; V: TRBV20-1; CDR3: CSAAKGVVSNGYTF
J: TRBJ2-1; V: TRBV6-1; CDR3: CASSEDGGGGYPYNEQFF
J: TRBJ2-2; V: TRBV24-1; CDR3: CATSADSFTGELFF
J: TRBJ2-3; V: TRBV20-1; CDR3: CSARGTSPDTQYF
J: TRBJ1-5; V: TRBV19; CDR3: CASTIDGTGSIQPQHF
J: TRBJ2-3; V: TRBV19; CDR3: CAISSGTSGSDTQYF
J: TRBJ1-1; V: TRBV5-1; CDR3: CASERGLMNTEAFF
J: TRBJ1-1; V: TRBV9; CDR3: CASSVGSGTEAFF
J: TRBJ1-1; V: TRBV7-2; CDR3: CASSRTLEAFF
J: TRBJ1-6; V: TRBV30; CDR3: CALSVVAIRSNSPLHF
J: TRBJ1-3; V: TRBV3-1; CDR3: CASSRREGGKTFNGNTIYF
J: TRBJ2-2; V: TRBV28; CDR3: CASSPFRQSNTGELFF
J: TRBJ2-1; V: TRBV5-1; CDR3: CASSLGLAEYNEQFF
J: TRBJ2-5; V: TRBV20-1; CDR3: CSARERSRSETQYF
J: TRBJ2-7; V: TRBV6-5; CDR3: CASTTAWGYEQYF